The 2 T cell receptor beta chains given below trace back to one sample, sequenced in a study of shared clonotypes between healthy human individuals. Using immunoSEQ multiplex PCR, the repertoire was profiled, and TCRdb retains in-frame clones only, with some absent. The sample yields about 1.5 million clones, over 95% seen once. The specimen sequenced was naive CD4+ T cells sorted from blood. Sample subset: CD45RA+ positively selected. The receptors were gathered from a man younger than 45 in good health.

The chain recombines TRBV15 with TRBJ2-1; tentative D call: TRBD1 (6 bases). Trimming pared 3 bases from V and 8 bases from J, leaving 11 bases between. CDR3 length: 13 amino acids. CDR1 and CDR2 from the germline V gene are LNHNV and YYDKDF (reference sequence). The CDR3: CATSRQGRDEQFF. In DNA, the CDR3 is TGTGCCACCAGCAGGCAGGGGCGGGATGAGCAGTTCTTC.

V usage is TRBV2 and J usage is TRBJ2-7; D call uncertain. This CDR3 comprises 13 residues. Germline V gene sequence: CDR1 SNHLY, CDR2 FYNNEI. V shed 7 bases and J shed 2 bases, with 12 bases lying between them. In DNA form, the CDR3 reads TGTGCCAGCATGTTACATCCGACCTACGAGCAGTACTTC. Translation gives CASMLHPTYEQYF.